The 15 T cell receptor beta chains in this list originate from one sample, sequenced in a study of human T cells and chemical hapten exposure. TCRdb recomputed calls from the RACE reads with MiXCR, one row per CDR3 protein. The sample holds about 42,000 distinct CDR3 sequences; around 11% are singletons and the top ten take 4.5% to 7%. The time point denotes: pre-sensitization, week 0. Treatment reported: therapeutic diphenylcyclopropenone sensitization with weekly scalp DPC. The source was whole blood, collected in connection with sensitization to the hapten diphenylcyclopropenone (DPC). Every receptor here comes from a woman aged 30 to 39 with alopecia areata. Some clones in this sample may be carry-over from other donors' samples.

This clonotype was detected a few times. The V gene is TRBV6-7, the J gene TRBJ2-2; TRBD2 is a possible D gene (5 bases). TRBV6-7 is annotated as an ORF whose role is uncertain. CDR3 length: 12 amino acids. The ends were cut back, 9 bases at V and 5 bases at J, with 10 bases in the middle. The CDR3 region is CASSKRTGELFF. CDR3 in DNA: TGTGCCAGTTCAAAGCGGACCGGGGAGCTGTTTTTT.

Ten or more counts support this clonotype. The chain links TRBV11-2 to TRBJ1-6, with 7 bases fitting TRBD1. The germline V gene has CDR1 SGHAT and CDR2 FQNNGV. Germline trimming cut 5 bases from V and 9 bases from J; bases unmatched to any gene: 4. The CDR3 runs 13 residues. The CDR3 spells CASSEYRGSPLHF. The CDR3 coding sequence is TGTGCCAGCAGCGAATACAGGGGTTCACCCCTCCACTTT.

The DNA for the CDR3 is TGTGCCAGCAGTTTCTCGGCTAGCGGTTCCTACAATGAGCAGTTCTTC. Amino acid sequence: CASSFSASGSYNEQFF. The rearrangement links TRBV12-3 or TRBV12-4 to TRBJ2-1; TRBD2 aligns across 7 bases. Trimming removed 3 bases from V and 1 base from J; junction bases left unmatched: 6. The CDR3 runs to 16 residues.

This chain connects TRBV6-5 to TRBJ2-4; the D gene could be TRBD1 or TRBD2 (6 bases each). Germline assignment: CDR1 MNHEY and CDR2 SVGAGI. The CDR3 totals 14 residues. The V and J ends lost 0 bases and 8 bases respectively, with 11 bases between them. For the CDR3, the DNA is TGTGCCAGCAGTTACTCGAGTAGGGGGGACATTCAGTACTTC. Translation gives CASSYSSRGDIQYF.

The chain is built from TRBV20-1 and TRBJ2-1; a possible D gene is TRBD1 (6 bases). The CDR3 is 13 amino acids. CDR1 is DFQATT, CDR2 SNEGSKA, per germline (reference sequence). CDR3 DNA sequence: TGCAGATTAAAGGCAGGGGACTACAATGAGCAGTTCTTC. This sequence encodes CRLKAGDYNEQFF.

The rearrangement uses TRBV2 and TRBJ2-1; TRBD2 is a possible D gene (5 bases). The length of the CDR3 is 16 residues. The germline V and J ends were trimmed by 4 bases and 0 bases, with 13 bases remaining between them. Germline-derived CDR1 and CDR2 are SNHLY and FYNNEI. CDR3 loop: CASSGPAEGSYNEQFF. The CDR3 nucleotides are TGTGCCAGCAGTGGACCAGCTGAGGGCTCCTACAATGAGCAGTTCTTC. Looking up the rest from reference TRBV2 and TRBJ2-1 gives the full variable domain: EPEVTQTPSHQVTQMGQEVILRCVPISNHLYFYWYRQILGQKVEFLVSFYNNEISEKSEIFDDQFSVERPDGSNFTLKIRSTKLEDSAMYFCASSGPAEGSYNEQFFGPGTRLTVL.

This chain joins TRBV5-1 and TRBJ2-5; perhaps TRBD2 as D (7 bases). This CDR3 is 15 amino acids long. Germline lookup yields CDR1 SGHRS and CDR2 YFSETQ. V was pared by 2 bases and J by 5 bases, with 16 bases between. The CDR3 protein is CASSFPSGRGETQYF. DNA for the CDR3: TGCGCCAGCAGCTTCCCTAGCGGTAGGGGGGAGACCCAGTACTTC.

This clonotype showed up many times. The chain recombines TRBV4-2 with TRBJ2-7; D is possibly TRBD1 (5 bases). The CDR3 totals 15 residues. CDR1 LGHNA and CDR2 YNFKEQ come from the germline V gene. V lost 0 bases and J lost 3, with 12 bases in between. As DNA, the CDR3 is TGTGCCAGCAGCCAAGAGACAGCAAGGGACTACGAGCAGTACTTC. The encoded protein is CASSQETARDYEQYF.

This clonotype was detected a few times. The V and J genes are TRBV7-7 and TRBJ2-1; D possibly matches TRBD1 or TRBD2 (5 bases each). This CDR3 is 12 amino acids long. Trimming shortened V by 5 bases and J by 9 bases, and 11 bases separated the two germline ends. The V gene's germline CDR1 is SSHAT and CDR2 FNYEAQ (reference sequence). CDR3 region: CASSPGTGEQFF. CDR3 bases: TGTGCCAGCAGCCCCGGGACCGGTGAGCAGTTCTTC.

There are many counts of this clonotype. The V gene is TRBV23-1, the J gene TRBJ1-5; 7 bases map to TRBD1. TRBV23-1 is treated as an ORF (open reading frame) with a function not yet certain. The CDR3 extends over 14 amino acids. With V trimmed by 3 bases and J by 4 bases, 3 bases remained unmatched. CDR3 in DNA: TGCGCCAGCAGTCACATACAGGGGAATCAGCCCCAGCATTTT. Translating it yields CASSHIQGNQPQHF.

The genes are TRBV10-1 and TRBJ2-7; 11 positions match TRBD2. The CDR3 length is 16 residues. Looked up from germline, CDR1 is WNHNN and CDR2 is SYGVQD (reference sequence). With 8 bases clipped from V and 6 bases from J, the junction kept 15 bases outside the gene matches. Here the CDR3 DNA reads TGCGCCAGCTGTAGCGGGAGGGCCTTGGGAACTTTCGAGCAGTACTTC. Amino acids: CASCSGRALGTFEQYF.

This clonotype was counted between two and nine times. The rearrangement joins TRBV28 to TRBJ2-3; the D gene is possibly TRBD2 (5 bases). CDR3 length: 14 residues. The ends were cut back, 6 bases at V and 6 bases at J, with 16 bases in the middle. CDR1 and CDR2 from the germline V gene are MDHEN and SYDVKM. Here the CDR3 reads CASRLAMGRDTQYF. The CDR3 DNA follows: TGTGCCAGCAGGCTAGCCATGGGCCGGGATACGCAGTATTTT.

This clonotype was seen ten or more times. The rearrangement uses TRBV28 and TRBJ2-1; D perhaps matches TRBD2 (5 bases). CDR3 length equals 13 residues. Germline V gives CDR1 MDHEN, CDR2 SYDVKM. V dropped 6 bases and J dropped 9 bases, with 15 bases sitting between them. This CDR3 is CASRTHRGVEQFF. The CDR3 region has the DNA TGTGCCAGCAGAACCCACCGGGGTGTTGAGCAGTTCTTC.

This clonotype was detected ten times or more. This rearrangement joins TRBV4-3 to TRBJ2-7; 10 bases map to TRBD2. Germline-derived CDR1 and CDR2 are LGHNA and YSLEER. J was trimmed by 4 bases and V by 4 bases; bases with no gene match: 7. The CDR3 covers 15 residues. CDR3 sequence reads: CASSPQAGGEYEQYF. The CDR3 nucleotides read TGCGCCAGCAGCCCCCAAGCGGGAGGGGAATACGAGCAGTACTTC.

The gene calls are TRBV7-8 and TRBJ2-7; the D gene is possibly TRBD1 (6 bases). Trimming shortened V by 2 bases and J by 5 bases, and 13 bases separated the two germline ends. The germline V gene encodes CDR1 SGHVS and CDR2 FQNEAQ. CDR3 size: 14 residues. The CDR3 sequence is CASSLKGDLDEQYF. CDR3 DNA sequence: TGTGCCAGCAGCTTAAAGGGGGACCTTGACGAGCAGTACTTC. The variable domain in full, completed from reference TRBV7-8 and TRBJ2-7, reads GAGVSQSPRYKVAKRGQDVALRCDPISGHVSLFWYQQALGQGPEFLTYFQNEAQLDKSGLPSDRFFAERPEGSVSTLKIQRTQQEDSAVYLCASSLKGDLDEQYFGPGTRLTVT.